This is a list of T cell receptor beta chains from one sample in a study of early stage breast cancer tumors. Repertoires were generated with immunoSEQ multiplex PCR, while TCRdb's copy carries only in-frame clones and drops some. The sample includes approximately 33,000 clones, roughly 80% of them seen just once. Sequenced sample: blood. These receptors were collected from a person aged 40 to 49 with breast cancer. Both conserved end residues are part of each CDR3. The order of the fields is V gene, J gene, D gene, clone size, CDR3 protein, CDR3 DNA. D genes are given only for firm matches. Some rows mark clone size as missing; the rest say once, few, many or name a class of expanded clone.

v_gene: TRBV18
j_gene: TRBJ2-2
d_gene: -
abundance: -
CDR3aa: CASSPRTNTGELFF
CDR3nt: TGTGCCAGCTCACCCCGGACTAACACCGGGGAGCTGTTTTTT

v_gene: TRBV4-1
j_gene: TRBJ2-1
d_gene: -
abundance: -
CDR3aa: CASSQDAGTGAYNEQFF
CDR3nt: TGCGCCAGCAGCCAAGATGCCGGGACTGGAGCCTACAATGAGCAGTTCTTC

v_gene: TRBV7-8
j_gene: TRBJ2-2
d_gene: -
abundance: -
CDR3aa: CASRRGNSNTGELFF
CDR3nt: TGTGCCAGCAGAAGGGGCAACTCGAACACCGGGGAGCTGTTTTTT

v_gene: TRBV27
j_gene: TRBJ1-5
d_gene: -
abundance: -
CDR3aa: CASSREGGQPQHF
CDR3nt: TGTGCCAGCAGTCGGGAAGGGGGTCAGCCCCAGCATTTT

v_gene: TRBV5-4
j_gene: TRBJ1-2
d_gene: -
abundance: -
CDR3aa: CASSLASRVRNYGYTF
CDR3nt: TGTGCCAGCAGCTTGGCGTCGAGGGTTCGAAACTATGGCTACACCTTC

v_gene: TRBV30
j_gene: TRBJ2-1
d_gene: -
abundance: -
CDR3aa: CALEVLADEQFF
CDR3nt: TGTGCCTTAGAAGTTCTTGCGGATGAGCAGTTCTTC

v_gene: TRBV7-8
j_gene: TRBJ1-1
d_gene: TRBD1
abundance: -
CDR3aa: CASSQRDRGSNTEAFF
CDR3nt: TGTGCCAGCAGCCAAAGGGACAGGGGGTCGAACACTGAAGCTTTCTTT

v_gene: TRBV25-1
j_gene: TRBJ2-5
d_gene: -
abundance: -
CDR3aa: CASSTGLGEEETQYF
CDR3nt: TGTGCCAGCAGTACGGGCCTTGGTGAGGAAGAGACCCAGTACTTC

v_gene: TRBV5-4
j_gene: TRBJ1-5
d_gene: -
abundance: few
CDR3aa: CASNLGTAGNQPQHF
CDR3nt: TGTGCCAGCAACTTAGGAACCGCGGGCAATCAGCCCCAGCATTTT

v_gene: TRBV29-1
j_gene: TRBJ2-3
d_gene: -
abundance: -
CDR3aa: CSVGPPTDTQYF
CDR3nt: TGCAGCGTAGGTCCACCCACAGATACGCAGTATTTT

v_gene: TRBV2
j_gene: TRBJ1-2
d_gene: -
abundance: -
CDR3aa: CASSEGRGALYGYTF
CDR3nt: TGTGCCAGCAGTGAGGGTCGGGGGGCCCTTTATGGCTACACCTTC

v_gene: TRBV7-9
j_gene: TRBJ2-2
d_gene: -
abundance: -
CDR3aa: CASSLSQDSTGELFF
CDR3nt: TGTGCCAGCAGCTTATCCCAGGATAGCACCGGGGAGCTGTTTTTT

v_gene: TRBV4-1
j_gene: TRBJ2-7
d_gene: TRBD1
abundance: -
CDR3aa: CASSLRTGGSSYEQYF
CDR3nt: TGCGCCAGCAGCCTACGGACAGGGGGTAGCTCCTACGAGCAGTACTTC

v_gene: TRBV11-3
j_gene: TRBJ2-1
d_gene: TRBD2
abundance: -
CDR3aa: CASSLFAGGVYNEQFF
CDR3nt: TGTGCCAGCAGCTTATTTGCGGGAGGAGTATACAATGAGCAGTTCTTC

v_gene: TRBV6-5
j_gene: TRBJ2-3
d_gene: TRBD1
abundance: -
CDR3aa: CASKGQGFTDTQYF
CDR3nt: TGTGCCAGCAAAGGACAGGGGTTCACAGATACGCAGTATTTT

v_gene: TRBV5-4
j_gene: TRBJ2-1
d_gene: -
abundance: -
CDR3aa: CASSLDAGSHNEQFF
CDR3nt: TGTGCCAGCAGCCTGGACGCGGGAAGCCACAATGAGCAGTTCTTC

v_gene: TRBV19
j_gene: TRBJ1-1
d_gene: TRBD1
abundance: -
CDR3aa: CASTLTGGFTEAFF
CDR3nt: TGTGCCAGTACCTTAACAGGGGGTTTCACTGAAGCTTTCTTT

v_gene: TRBV6-1
j_gene: TRBJ1-5
d_gene: -
abundance: few
CDR3aa: CASRESPGRGIQPQHF
CDR3nt: TGTGCCAGCAGAGAAAGTCCGGGACGGGGAATACAGCCCCAGCATTTT

v_gene: TRBV11-3
j_gene: TRBJ2-5
d_gene: -
abundance: -
CDR3aa: CASSARHQETQYF
CDR3nt: TGTGCCAGCAGCGCCCGACACCAAGAGACCCAGTACTTC

v_gene: TRBV5-4
j_gene: TRBJ2-3
d_gene: -
abundance: -
CDR3aa: CASSLGVLSTDTQYF
CDR3nt: TGTGCCAGCAGCTTGGGTGTTCTATCCACAGATACGCAGTATTTT

v_gene: TRBV19
j_gene: TRBJ2-3
d_gene: -
abundance: few
CDR3aa: CASSGESHPSTDTQYF
CDR3nt: TGTGCCAGTAGTGGAGAATCCCACCCTAGCACAGATACGCAGTATTTT

v_gene: TRBV10-3
j_gene: TRBJ2-7
d_gene: -
abundance: few
CDR3aa: CAISESPREYEQYF
CDR3nt: TGTGCCATCAGTGAGTCACCCAGGGAGTACGAGCAGTACTTC

v_gene: TRBV19
j_gene: TRBJ2-6
d_gene: -
abundance: -
CDR3aa: CASSSTVYSGANVLTF
CDR3nt: TGTGCCAGTAGTTCGACAGTTTACTCTGGGGCCAACGTCCTGACTTTC

v_gene: TRBV28
j_gene: TRBJ1-2
d_gene: TRBD1
abundance: once
CDR3aa: CASSPGQDDYGYTF
CDR3nt: TGTGCCAGCAGTCCGGGACAGGATGACTATGGCTACACCTTC

v_gene: TRBV6-6
j_gene: TRBJ1-2
d_gene: TRBD1
abundance: -
CDR3aa: CASISGTGDGYTF
CDR3nt: TGTGCCAGCATCTCCGGGACAGGGGATGGCTACACCTTC

v_gene: TRBV5-4
j_gene: TRBJ1-4
d_gene: -
abundance: medium-sized
CDR3aa: CASSFFGEKLFF
CDR3nt: TGTGCCAGCAGCTTCTTTGGCGAAAAACTGTTTTTT

v_gene: TRBV28
j_gene: TRBJ1-2
d_gene: TRBD1
abundance: -
CDR3aa: CASSSGTGVYGYTF
CDR3nt: TGTGCCAGCAGTTCCGGGACAGGTGTCTATGGCTACACCTTC

v_gene: TRBV6-1
j_gene: TRBJ2-1
d_gene: TRBD2
abundance: -
CDR3aa: CASSALTSGDEQFF
CDR3nt: TGTGCCAGCAGTGCCCTGACTAGCGGGGATGAGCAGTTCTTC

v_gene: TRBV5-1
j_gene: TRBJ2-7
d_gene: -
abundance: once
CDR3aa: CASSLEAGGYEQYF
CDR3nt: TGCGCCAGCAGCTTGGAAGCTGGGGGCTACGAGCAGTACTTC

v_gene: TRBV12-5
j_gene: TRBJ2-1
d_gene: TRBD1
abundance: -
CDR3aa: CASGFDRGREQFF
CDR3nt: TGTGCTAGTGGTTTTGACAGGGGGCGTGAGCAGTTCTTC

v_gene: TRBV18
j_gene: TRBJ1-2
d_gene: -
abundance: -
CDR3aa: CASSTQVRDNRYGYTF
CDR3nt: TGTGCCAGCTCGACTCAGGTCCGGGATAACCGCTATGGCTACACCTTC

v_gene: TRBV7-2
j_gene: TRBJ2-7
d_gene: TRBD1
abundance: -
CDR3aa: CASSSKGGQGGYEQYF
CDR3nt: TGTGCCAGCAGCTCAAAAGGGGGACAGGGAGGCTACGAGCAGTACTTC

v_gene: TRBV28
j_gene: TRBJ2-4
d_gene: TRBD2
abundance: -
CDR3aa: CASSLGGGSKNIQYF
CDR3nt: TGTGCCAGCAGTTTAGGGGGAGGGTCCAAAAACATTCAGTACTTC

v_gene: TRBV9
j_gene: TRBJ2-1
d_gene: -
abundance: -
CDR3aa: CASSVIEKGEQFF
CDR3nt: TGTGCCAGCAGCGTAATTGAGAAGGGGGAGCAGTTCTTC

v_gene: TRBV30
j_gene: TRBJ1-4
d_gene: TRBD1
abundance: -
CDR3aa: CAWSVGQGAEKLFF
CDR3nt: TGTGCCTGGAGTGTAGGACAGGGGGCTGAAAAACTGTTTTTT

v_gene: TRBV6-5
j_gene: TRBJ1-3
d_gene: -
abundance: -
CDR3aa: CASSRLDSSGNTIYF
CDR3nt: TGTGCCAGCAGCCGACTCGACAGCTCTGGAAACACCATATATTTT

v_gene: TRBV4-3
j_gene: TRBJ1-5
d_gene: -
abundance: -
CDR3aa: CASSQDDGDGNQPQHF
CDR3nt: TGCGCCAGCAGCCAAGATGACGGTGACGGCAATCAGCCCCAGCATTTT

v_gene: TRBV10-3
j_gene: TRBJ2-6
d_gene: TRBD1
abundance: -
CDR3aa: CAISDSRQGSANVLTF
CDR3nt: TGTGCCATCAGTGATTCCAGACAGGGGAGTGCCAACGTCCTGACTTTC

v_gene: TRBV19
j_gene: TRBJ2-7
d_gene: TRBD2
abundance: few
CDR3aa: CASMGTSGTYEQYF
CDR3nt: TGTGCCAGTATGGGGACTAGCGGGACCTACGAGCAGTACTTC

v_gene: TRBV29-1
j_gene: TRBJ2-7
d_gene: -
abundance: -
CDR3aa: CSGSTSSYEQYF
CDR3nt: TGCAGCGGTTCTACCAGCTCCTACGAGCAGTACTTC

v_gene: TRBV7-9
j_gene: TRBJ1-5
d_gene: -
abundance: -
CDR3aa: CASSLALDSYDSNQPQHF
CDR3nt: TGTGCCAGCAGCTTAGCTCTAGACAGCTACGATAGCAATCAGCCCCAGCATTTT

v_gene: TRBV30
j_gene: TRBJ2-7
d_gene: -
abundance: -
CDR3aa: CASGWGRHEQYF
CDR3nt: TGTGCCTCCGGGTGGGGTCGTCACGAGCAGTACTTC

v_gene: TRBV6-1
j_gene: TRBJ2-7
d_gene: TRBD1
abundance: -
CDR3aa: CASSGGTGSYEQYF
CDR3nt: TGTGCCAGCAGTGGCGGGACAGGGAGCTACGAGCAGTACTTC

v_gene: TRBV7-2
j_gene: TRBJ2-1
d_gene: -
abundance: few
CDR3aa: CASSSSSSHYNEQFF
CDR3nt: TGTGCCAGCAGCTCCAGTTCCAGCCACTACAATGAGCAGTTCTTC

v_gene: TRBV6-6
j_gene: TRBJ2-2
d_gene: -
abundance: -
CDR3aa: CASSYDRTGELFF
CDR3nt: TGTGCCAGCAGTTACGACAGAACCGGGGAGCTGTTTTTT

v_gene: TRBV7-2
j_gene: TRBJ2-4
d_gene: -
abundance: few
CDR3aa: CASSQLAKNIQYF
CDR3nt: TGTGCCAGCAGCCAACTAGCCAAAAACATTCAGTACTTC

v_gene: TRBV6-4
j_gene: TRBJ1-2
d_gene: TRBD1
abundance: -
CDR3aa: CASSPGQEGIGYTF
CDR3nt: TGTGCCAGCAGTCCTGGACAGGAGGGTATTGGCTACACCTTC

v_gene: TRBV9
j_gene: TRBJ1-5
d_gene: TRBD1
abundance: few
CDR3aa: CASSVEGTGQPQHF
CDR3nt: TGTGCCAGCAGCGTAGAGGGGACAGGTCAGCCCCAGCATTTT

v_gene: TRBV11-2
j_gene: TRBJ2-7
d_gene: -
abundance: -
CDR3aa: CASSLARSYEQYF
CDR3nt: TGTGCCAGCAGCTTAGCCCGGTCGTACGAGCAGTACTTC

v_gene: TRBV5-5
j_gene: TRBJ1-3
d_gene: -
abundance: -
CDR3aa: CASNWYTGVGNTIYF
CDR3nt: TGTGCCAGCAACTGGTATACGGGGGTTGGAAACACCATATATTTT

v_gene: TRBV5-1
j_gene: TRBJ2-7
d_gene: TRBD1
abundance: once
CDR3aa: CASSLVWDRGREQYF
CDR3nt: TGCGCCAGCAGCTTGGTTTGGGACAGGGGTCGCGAGCAGTACTTC

v_gene: TRBV29-1
j_gene: TRBJ2-1
d_gene: -
abundance: -
CDR3aa: CSVEPYATYATYNEQFF
CDR3nt: TGCAGCGTTGAACCGTACGCCACGTATGCGACCTACAATGAGCAGTTCTTC

v_gene: TRBV4-1
j_gene: TRBJ2-7
d_gene: -
abundance: -
CDR3aa: CASSHRNTYEQYF
CDR3nt: TGCGCCAGCAGCCACAGGAATACCTACGAGCAGTACTTC